The 2 T cell receptor beta chains given below trace back to one sample, sequenced in a study of spatial heterogeneity in lung cancer. Study-wide results and caveats: How many expanded intratumoral alpha and beta TCRs were present tracked the tumor mutation count, which was a count of nonsynonymous mutations.

Regarding time point: sample taken at primary tumor resection. The antigens these receptors bind are not known. TCRdb called the 5' RACE reads again in MiXCR, with one record for every CDR3 protein. The sample holds about 5,600 distinct CDR3 sequences, roughly 8.2% seen once. Sample: lung tumor tissue, taken at surgery. Receptor source: a female donor with early-stage non-small cell lung cancer.

This clonotype has at least ten counts. The library was prepared for alpha chains; this beta chain is a stray read, so its frequency means little. The rearrangement uses TRBV7-8 and TRBJ2-2; possibly TRBD2 for D (5 bases). The CDR3 sequence is 13 residues long. V was clipped by 5 bases and J by 8 bases, with 12 bases between them. CDR1 SGHVS and CDR2 FQNEAQ come from the germline V gene. The CDR3 DNA is TGTGCCAGCAGCGGAGGTAGTGATGGGGAGCTGTTTTTT. This codes for CASSGGSDGELFF.

By share of the sample, this clonotype is medium-sized. Compared with germline, one end of the junction differs, possibly owing to a read error. This beta chain slipped into a library made for alpha chains as a stray read, so its size is not meaningful. V and J are TRBV7-7 and TRBJ2-1; 8 bases match TRBD2. The CDR3 has 16 amino acids. Germline CDR1 reads SSHAT; CDR2 reads FNYEAQ (reference sequence). This CDR3 reads CASSLNGLAGYNEQFF. For the CDR3, the DNA is TGTGCTAGCAGCCTCAACGGGCTAGCGGGCTACAATGAGCAGTTCTTC.